The 2 T cell receptor beta chains below were found in one sample sequenced in a study of OX40 agonist ivuxolimab in advanced cancers. The data were produced by immunoSEQ multiplex PCR, yet TCRdb's version contains in-frame clones alone and is incomplete. The table has tens of thousands of clones, around 94% seen once; the top ten hold 15% to 17%. This material consisted of CD4+ or CD8+ T cells sorted from blood, taken in a trial of the OX40 agonist ivuxolimab. The receptors here all came from an adult with an advanced solid tumor such as melanoma, head and neck, liver or kidney cancer.

This chain connects TRBV12-2 to TRBJ2-5; TRBD1, the D gene given by the table, was not confirmed from the DNA. TRBV12-2 is a pseudogene segment. This CDR3 is 17 amino acids long. This CDR3 is CASSFSWTVLIQETQYF. As DNA, the CDR3 is TGTGCAAGTTCTTTCTCCTGGACAGTATTAATTCAAGAGACCCAGTACTTC.

This clone was counted only a few times. The gene calls are TRBV29-1 and TRBJ1-2; 10 bases align to TRBD1. From germline, CDR1 is SQVTM and CDR2 ANQGSEA. Losses at the gene ends were 6 bases for V and 5 bases for J; bases not matched to a gene: 9. CDR3 length equals 14 residues. As DNA, the CDR3 is TGCAGCGTCGAAAATGTGGGACAGGGGTATGGCTACACCTTC. Translating gives CSVENVGQGYGYTF.